A selection of T cell receptor beta chains follows, all from one sample in a study of shared clonotypes between healthy human individuals. The data were produced by immunoSEQ multiplex PCR, yet TCRdb's version contains in-frame clones alone and is incomplete. The sample records roughly 720,000 clones, about 90% being singletons. Source material: memory CD8+ T cells from PBMCs. These receptor sequences come from a man in his late teens or twenties in good health. Some clones in this sample may be carry-over from other donors' samples. The conserved cysteine and the conserved F or W are not part of the CDR3 here.

CDR3aa	v_gene
AISVSLRQEPIMYQETQY	TRBV10-3
ASSLSRDGNTIY	TRBV27
ASSPGTGFDEQY	TRBV7-3
ASERDRAVETQY	TRBV5-5
ASSVASGEQY	TRBV9
ASSFSTAREQY	TRBV19
ASSPTGGTSGHLSTDTQY	TRBV13
ATSRGLADTDTQY	TRBV15
ASSPRDSNQPQH	TRBV7-8
ASSEPGIGYTQY	TRBV2
ASSLAYGQALVGNTIY	TRBV7-6
ASSLSYRAGELF	TRBV27
ASSSRSEKLF	TRBV4-2
ASSLGLFYGYT	TRBV28
ASSTGQGAGPDTQY	TRBV9
ASSGSFETQY	TRBV27
ASSPHLGLASNEQF	TRBV9
ASSRPGELSSYEQY	TRBV4-2
ASSMTGQHEDSTEAF	TRBV19
ASKKSPRNTEAF	TRBV5-1
ASVSLKLGYYEQY	TRBV6-1
ASRLAGAYEQY	TRBV5-1
ASSFGGSSEQF	TRBV27
ASSQGLAGGPYNEQF	TRBV4-3
SVESSEETQY	TRBV29-1
ASSLDRGLSYEQY	TRBV28
ASSFQQGPSNTGELF	TRBV5-1
AISRPDRGDEQY	TRBV10-3
ASSQDASGYNEQF	TRBV9
ASRLVAGGFHEQY	TRBV7-8
SVSQGPEQF	TRBV29-1
ASSLGPAYEQY	TRBV27
ATSRESNGEQY	TRBV15
ASSPGLRDEQY	TRBV7-3
ATTDAPPEKLF	TRBV15
ASRDRGGLGYT	TRBV27
ASSPNPTGWGETQY	TRBV9
ASSEWGSGYGYT	TRBV25-1
ASSEGGLAGEYNEQF	TRBV6-1
ASRPGEGGTEAF	TRBV19
ASSYPRNGAKNIQY	TRBV6-6
SVQNLGIEQY	TRBV29-1
ASSIGENPLYEQY	TRBV19
ASTDPWGSQPQH	TRBV19
ASREFRDPYNEQF	TRBV27
ASSFGFSAYEQY	TRBV27
ATQGSFQETQY	TRBV6-1
ASSPQVVGTGELF	TRBV27
ASSSTGVPYNEQF	TRBV7-9
ASSLLAGSTYEQY	TRBV6-5
ASSLSPGSGLSNYGYT	TRBV27
ASSPGPYEQY	TRBV28
ASSPRTKGNTIY	TRBV9
ASSEKWGGGQQNYGYT	TRBV21-1
ASSLYPYQETQY	TRBV6-1
ASSSSAGGINQPQH	TRBV7-8
ASSVESSHEQF	TRBV9
ASSSTGVNGYT	TRBV7-9